A few counts support the clone carrying this T cell receptor (beta chain). The germline V gene has CDR1 MDHEN and CDR2 SYDVKM. Trimming removed 2 bases from V and 9 bases from J; junction bases left unmatched: 14. The CDR3 runs to 16 residues. This entry belongs to a study of T cells in Graves' hyperthyroidism and ophthalmopathy. TCR beta CDR3 regions were amplified from RNA transcripts. First-round RT-PCR with HTBI primers amplified the TCR CDR3 region. From the multiplex PCR reads, TCRdb called clonotypes with MiXCR, one entry per CDR3 protein. The sample holds roughly 700,000 distinct CDR3 sequences, 13% to 15% seen once. Patients showing uncontrolled infection, other autoimmune disease, pregnancy or lactation were ineligible.

The rearrangement joins TRBV28 to TRBJ2-5; 8 bases are a match to TRBD2. The sample taken for sequencing was blood. The clonotype originates from a woman in her late teens or twenties with Graves' hyperthyroidism. The CDR3 sequence: CASSLELAGPPGAQYF. The CDR3 nucleotides are TGTGCCAGCAGTTTAGAGCTAGCGGGCCCACCAGGGGCCCAGTACTTC.